This record covers a single T cell receptor beta chain. Antigen: not known. This sample is drawn from a study of OX40 agonist ivuxolimab in advanced cancers. It was autoimmune disease history or systemic immunosuppression that excluded patients. Trimming took 0 bases from V and 10 from J, leaving 19 bases between them. The CDR3 runs to 16 residues. In germline, CDR1 is LGHNA, CDR2 YSLEER. The method was immunoSEQ multiplex PCR; TCRdb's version includes in-frame clones alone and lacks a portion of them. The sample lists over 50,000 clones; 70% to 90% were seen once. Study-wide results and limits: CD8+ T cells were the subset that, on average, had more expanded clones than CD4+. At doses 0.1 to 3.0 mg/kg, CD4+ and CD8+ clones expanded.

This material consisted of CD4+ or CD8+ T cells sorted from blood, taken in a trial of the OX40 agonist ivuxolimab. This clonotype originated in an adult with an advanced solid tumor such as melanoma, head and neck, liver or kidney cancer. This rearrangement joins TRBV4-3 to TRBJ2-1; maybe TRBD2 (6 bases). The CDR3 region is CASSQDRSLEGGEQFF. CDR3 nucleotides: TGCGCCAGCAGCCAAGATCGAAGTTTGGAGGGAGGAGAGCAGTTCTTC.